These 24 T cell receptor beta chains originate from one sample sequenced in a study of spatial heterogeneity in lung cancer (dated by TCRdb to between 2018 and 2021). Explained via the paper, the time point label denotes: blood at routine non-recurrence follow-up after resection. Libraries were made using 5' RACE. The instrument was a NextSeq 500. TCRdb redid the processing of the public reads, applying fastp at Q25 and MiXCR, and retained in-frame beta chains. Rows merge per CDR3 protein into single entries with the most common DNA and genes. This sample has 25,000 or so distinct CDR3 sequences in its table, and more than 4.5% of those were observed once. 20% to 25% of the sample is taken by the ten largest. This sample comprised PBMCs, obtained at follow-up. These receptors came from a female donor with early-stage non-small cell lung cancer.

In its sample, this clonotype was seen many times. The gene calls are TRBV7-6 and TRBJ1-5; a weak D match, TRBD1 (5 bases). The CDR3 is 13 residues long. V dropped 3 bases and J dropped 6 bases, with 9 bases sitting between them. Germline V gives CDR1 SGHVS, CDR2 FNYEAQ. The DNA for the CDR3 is TGTGCCAGCAGCTTGACGGGGACTCAGCCCCAGCATTTT. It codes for CASSLTGTQPQHF.

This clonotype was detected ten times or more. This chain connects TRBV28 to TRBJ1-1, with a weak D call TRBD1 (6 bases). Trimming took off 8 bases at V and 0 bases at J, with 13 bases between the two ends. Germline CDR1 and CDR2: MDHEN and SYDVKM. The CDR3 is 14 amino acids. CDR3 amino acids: CASAGGALNTEAFF. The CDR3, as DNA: TGTGCCAGCGCTGGGGGCGCTCTGAACACTGAAGCTTTCTTT.

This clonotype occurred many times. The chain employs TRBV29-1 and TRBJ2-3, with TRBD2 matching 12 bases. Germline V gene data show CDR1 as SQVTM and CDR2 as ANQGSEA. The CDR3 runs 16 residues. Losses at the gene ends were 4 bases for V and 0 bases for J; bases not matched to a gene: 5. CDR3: CSVAAGLAGSTDTQYF. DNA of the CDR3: TGCAGCGTTGCAGCGGGACTAGCGGGTAGCACAGATACGCAGTATTTT.

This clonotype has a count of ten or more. The CDR3 DNA sequence: TGTGCCAGCAAGGGGGGGCTGGAAACCTACGAGCAGTACTTC. Protein sequence: CASKGGLETYEQYF. J is TRBJ2-7 and V is TRBV2; D might be TRBD2 (7 bases). Trimming shortened V by 7 bases and J by 2 bases, and 15 bases separated the two germline ends. The CDR3 totals 14 residues. In germline, CDR1 is SNHLY, CDR2 FYNNEI. Full variable domain (missing parts from reference TRBV2 and TRBJ2-7): EPEVTQTPSHQVTQMGQEVILRCVPISNHLYFYWYRQILGQKVEFLVSFYNNEISEKSEIFDDQFSVERPDGSNFTLKIRSTKLEDSAMYFCASKGGLETYEQYFGPGTRLTVT.

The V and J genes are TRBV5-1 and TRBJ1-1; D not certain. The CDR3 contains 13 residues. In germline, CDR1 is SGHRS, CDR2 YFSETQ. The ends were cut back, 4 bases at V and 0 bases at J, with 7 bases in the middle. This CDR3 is CASSLAVNTEAFF. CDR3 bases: TGCGCCAGCAGCCTGGCAGTGAACACTGAAGCTTTCTTT.

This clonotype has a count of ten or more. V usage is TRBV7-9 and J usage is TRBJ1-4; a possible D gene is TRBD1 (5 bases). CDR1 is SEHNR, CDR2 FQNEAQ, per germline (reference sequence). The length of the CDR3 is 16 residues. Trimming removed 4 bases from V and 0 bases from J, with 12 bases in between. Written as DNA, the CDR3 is TGTGCCAGCAGCTCGGGACGTAAAGCAACTAATGAAAAACTGTTTTTT. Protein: CASSSGRKATNEKLFF.

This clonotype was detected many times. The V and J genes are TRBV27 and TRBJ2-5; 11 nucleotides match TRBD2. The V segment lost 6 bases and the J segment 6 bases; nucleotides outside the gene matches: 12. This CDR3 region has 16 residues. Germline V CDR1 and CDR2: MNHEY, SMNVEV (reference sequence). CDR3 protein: CASRDRTSGSSKTQYF. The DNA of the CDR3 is TGTGCCAGCAGAGATAGAACTAGCGGGAGTTCGAAGACCCAGTACTTC.

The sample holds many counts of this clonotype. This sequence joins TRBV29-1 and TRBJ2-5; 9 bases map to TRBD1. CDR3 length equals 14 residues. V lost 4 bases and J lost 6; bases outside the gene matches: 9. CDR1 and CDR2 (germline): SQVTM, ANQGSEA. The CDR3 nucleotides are TGCAGCGTTGGGCGACGGGACAGGGCGCAGACCCAGTACTTC. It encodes CSVGRRDRAQTQYF.

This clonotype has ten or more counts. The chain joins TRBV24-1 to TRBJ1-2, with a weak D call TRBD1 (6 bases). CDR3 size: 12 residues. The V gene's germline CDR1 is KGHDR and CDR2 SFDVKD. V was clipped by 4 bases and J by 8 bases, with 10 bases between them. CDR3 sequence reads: CATSDRGSGYTF. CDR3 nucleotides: TGTGCCACCAGTGACAGGGGAAGCGGCTACACCTTC.

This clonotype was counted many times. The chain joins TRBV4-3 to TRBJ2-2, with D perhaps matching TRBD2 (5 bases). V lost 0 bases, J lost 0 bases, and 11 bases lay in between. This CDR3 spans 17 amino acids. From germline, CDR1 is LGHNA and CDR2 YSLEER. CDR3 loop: CASSQDYGGANTGELFF. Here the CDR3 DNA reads TGCGCCAGCAGCCAAGATTATGGAGGCGCGAACACCGGGGAGCTGTTTTTT.

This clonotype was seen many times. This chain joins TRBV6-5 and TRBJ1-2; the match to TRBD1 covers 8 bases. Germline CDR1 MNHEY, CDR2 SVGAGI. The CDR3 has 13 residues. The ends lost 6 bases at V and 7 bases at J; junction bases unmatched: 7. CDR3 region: CASSQPGQGGYTF. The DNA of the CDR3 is TGTGCCAGCAGCCAACCCGGACAGGGTGGCTACACCTTC.

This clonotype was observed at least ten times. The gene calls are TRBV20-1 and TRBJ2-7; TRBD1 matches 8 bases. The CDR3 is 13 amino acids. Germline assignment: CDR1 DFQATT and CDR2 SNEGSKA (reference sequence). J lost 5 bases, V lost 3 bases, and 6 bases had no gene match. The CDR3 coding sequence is TGCAGTGCTAGTAGGACAGGGAAGGACGAGCAGTACTTC. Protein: CSASRTGKDEQYF.

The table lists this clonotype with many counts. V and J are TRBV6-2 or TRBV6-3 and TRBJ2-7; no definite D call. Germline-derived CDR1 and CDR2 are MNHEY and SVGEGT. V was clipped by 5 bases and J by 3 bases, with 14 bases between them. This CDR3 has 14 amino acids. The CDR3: CASSPLEWVYEQYF. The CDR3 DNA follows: TGTGCCAGCAGTCCATTGGAGTGGGTCTACGAGCAGTACTTC.

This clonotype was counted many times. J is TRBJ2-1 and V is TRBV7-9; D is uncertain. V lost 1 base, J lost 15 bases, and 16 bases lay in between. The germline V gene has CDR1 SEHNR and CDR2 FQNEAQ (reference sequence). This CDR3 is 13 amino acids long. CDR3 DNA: TGTGCCAGCAGCTTAGACGGAAAGGGTCCCGGGTTCTTC. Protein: CASSLDGKGPGFF. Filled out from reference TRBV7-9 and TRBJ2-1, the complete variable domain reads DTGVSQNPRHKITKRGQNVTFRCDPISEHNRLYWYRQTLGQGPEFLTYFQNEAQLEKSRLLSDRFSAERPKGSFSTLEIQRTEQGDSAMYLCASSLDGKGPGFFGPGTRLTVL.

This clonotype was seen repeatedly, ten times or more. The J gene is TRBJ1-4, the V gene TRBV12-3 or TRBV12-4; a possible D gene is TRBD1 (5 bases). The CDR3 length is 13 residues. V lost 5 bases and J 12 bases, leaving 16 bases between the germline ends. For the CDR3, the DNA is TGTGCCAGCAGTATCTCCGGGACCGAGGAACTGTTTTTT. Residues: CASSISGTEELFF.

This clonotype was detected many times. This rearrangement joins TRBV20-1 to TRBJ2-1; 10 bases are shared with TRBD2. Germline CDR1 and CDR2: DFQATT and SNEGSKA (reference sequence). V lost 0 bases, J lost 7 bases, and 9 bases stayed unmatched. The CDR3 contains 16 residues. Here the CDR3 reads CSARDPLAGVKNEQFF. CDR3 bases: TGCAGTGCTAGAGATCCCCTAGCGGGAGTCAAGAATGAGCAGTTCTTC.

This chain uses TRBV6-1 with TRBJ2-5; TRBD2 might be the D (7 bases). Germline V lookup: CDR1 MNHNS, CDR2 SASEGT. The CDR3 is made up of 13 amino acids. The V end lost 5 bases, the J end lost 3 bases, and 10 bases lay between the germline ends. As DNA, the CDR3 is TGTGCCAGCAGTAAAGGGGGGGAAGAGACCCAGTACTTC. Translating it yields CASSKGGEETQYF.

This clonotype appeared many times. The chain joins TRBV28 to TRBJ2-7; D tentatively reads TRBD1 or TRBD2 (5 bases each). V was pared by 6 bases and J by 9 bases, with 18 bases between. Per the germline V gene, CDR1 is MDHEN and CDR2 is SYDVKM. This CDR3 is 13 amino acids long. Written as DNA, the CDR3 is TGTGCCAGCAGCGGGGCAAACGCGGTCGGGCAGTACTTC. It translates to CASSGANAVGQYF.

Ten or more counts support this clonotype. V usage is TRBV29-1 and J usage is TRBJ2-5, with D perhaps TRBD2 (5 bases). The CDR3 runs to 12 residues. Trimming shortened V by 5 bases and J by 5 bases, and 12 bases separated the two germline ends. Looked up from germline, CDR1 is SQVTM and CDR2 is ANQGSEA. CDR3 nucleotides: TGCAGCGTTTCGGCGGAGGACGAGACCCAGTACTTC. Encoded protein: CSVSAEDETQYF.

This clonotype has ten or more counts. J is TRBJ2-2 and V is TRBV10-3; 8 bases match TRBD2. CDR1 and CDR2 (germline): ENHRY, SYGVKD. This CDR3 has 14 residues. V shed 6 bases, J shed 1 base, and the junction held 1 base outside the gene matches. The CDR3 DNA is TGTGCCATCAGCCTAGCGGGGAACACCGGGGAGCTGTTTTTT. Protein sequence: CAISLAGNTGELFF.

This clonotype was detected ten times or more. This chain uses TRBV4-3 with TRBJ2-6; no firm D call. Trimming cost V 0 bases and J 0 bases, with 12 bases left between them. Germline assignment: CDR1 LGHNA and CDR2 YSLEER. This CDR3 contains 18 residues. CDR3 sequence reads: CASSQDYGGSSGANVLTF. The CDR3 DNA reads TGCGCCAGCAGCCAAGACTACGGTGGCAGCTCTGGGGCCAACGTCCTGACTTTC.

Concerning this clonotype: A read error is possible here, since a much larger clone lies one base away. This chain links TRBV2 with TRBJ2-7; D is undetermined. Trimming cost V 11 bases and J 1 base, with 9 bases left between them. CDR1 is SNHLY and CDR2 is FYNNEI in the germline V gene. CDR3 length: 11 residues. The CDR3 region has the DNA TGTGCCGGGTGGGTTTCCTACGAGCAGTACTTC. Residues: CAGWVSYEQYF.

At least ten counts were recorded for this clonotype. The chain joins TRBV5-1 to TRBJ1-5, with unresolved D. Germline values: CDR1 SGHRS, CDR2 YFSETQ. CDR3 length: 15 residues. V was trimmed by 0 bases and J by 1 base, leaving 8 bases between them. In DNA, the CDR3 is TGCGCCAGCAGCTTGGGTGGGGAGAGCAATCAGCCCCAGCATTTT. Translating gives CASSLGGESNQPQHF.

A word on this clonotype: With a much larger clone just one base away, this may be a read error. CDR3 DNA: TGCGTCAGCAGCCAAGAGGGCTCGGGGGAGACCCAGTACTTC. This gives the protein CVSSQEGSGETQYF. V usage is TRBV4-1 and J usage is TRBJ2-5, with D perhaps matching TRBD2 (5 bases). Germline V gene sequence: CDR1 MGHRA, CDR2 YSYEKL. This CDR3 has 14 amino acids.